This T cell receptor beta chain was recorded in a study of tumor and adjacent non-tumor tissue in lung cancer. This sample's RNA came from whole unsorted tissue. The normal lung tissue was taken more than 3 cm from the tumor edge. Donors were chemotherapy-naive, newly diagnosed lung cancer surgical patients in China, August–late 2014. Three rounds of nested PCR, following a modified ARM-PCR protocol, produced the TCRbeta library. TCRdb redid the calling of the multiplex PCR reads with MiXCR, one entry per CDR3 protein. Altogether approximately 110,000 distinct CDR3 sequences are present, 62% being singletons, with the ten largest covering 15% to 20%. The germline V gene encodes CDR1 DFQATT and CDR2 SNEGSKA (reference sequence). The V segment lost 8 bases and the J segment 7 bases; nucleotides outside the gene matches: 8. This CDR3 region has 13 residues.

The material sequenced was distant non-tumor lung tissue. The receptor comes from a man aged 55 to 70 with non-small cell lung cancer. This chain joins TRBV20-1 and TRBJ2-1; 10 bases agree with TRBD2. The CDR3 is CSLKREGRNEQFF. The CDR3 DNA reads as TGCAGTCTTAAGCGGGAGGGCCGGAATGAGCAGTTCTTC.